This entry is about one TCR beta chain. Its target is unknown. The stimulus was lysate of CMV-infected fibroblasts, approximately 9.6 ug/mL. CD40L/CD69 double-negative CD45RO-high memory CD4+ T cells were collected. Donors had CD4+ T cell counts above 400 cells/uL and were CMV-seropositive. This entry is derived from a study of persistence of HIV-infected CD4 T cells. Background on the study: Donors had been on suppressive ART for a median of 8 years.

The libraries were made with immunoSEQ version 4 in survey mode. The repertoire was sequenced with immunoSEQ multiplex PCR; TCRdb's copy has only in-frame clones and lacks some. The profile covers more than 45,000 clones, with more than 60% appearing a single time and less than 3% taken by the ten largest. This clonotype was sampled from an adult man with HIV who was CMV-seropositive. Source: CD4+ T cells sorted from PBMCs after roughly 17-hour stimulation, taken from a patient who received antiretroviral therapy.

CDR3: CASSPGQVPYEQYF. The CDR3 DNA is TGTGCCAGCTCACCCGGACAGGTTCCCTACGAGCAGTACTTC. This chain connects TRBV18 to TRBJ2-7; 7 nucleotides line up with TRBD1. The CDR3 is 14 residues long. The junction had 4 bases not matched to a gene; V was cut back by 3 bases and J by 2 bases. From germline, CDR1 is KGHSH and CDR2 LQKENI.